These T cell receptor beta chains were read from a single sample in a study of T cell responses to AZD1222 COVID-19 vaccine. Here immunoSEQ multiplex PCR was the method, and the copy in TCRdb shows in-frame clones only, minus some. Found here are about 110,000 clones, approximately 83% of them singletons; the top ten hold roughly 9.5%. The specimen was peripheral blood, collected on day 0 of AZD1222 vaccination. These receptors were collected from an adult in good health. Each CDR3 is given with its conserved first and last residue. The order of the fields is J gene, D gene, V gene, clone size, CDR3 protein, CDR3 DNA. The D gene is left open where the match is weak. A clone size is listed for some rows: how often the clone was seen (once, few, many), or a class if it is expanded.

>TRBJ1-1|NA|TRBV5-4|NA
CASSPGGAPNTEAFF
TGTGCCAGCAGCCCCGGGGGTGCCCCGAACACTGAAGCTTTCTTT
>TRBJ2-6|TRBD1|TRBV6-6|NA
CASSRQGLSSGANVLTF
TGTGCCAGCAGTCGACAGGGGCTAAGCTCTGGGGCCAACGTCCTGACTTTC
>TRBJ2-7|NA|TRBV20-1|NA
CSASDPTGAYEQYF
TGCAGTGCTAGTGACCCGACTGGGGCCTACGAGCAGTACTTC
>TRBJ1-1|NA|TRBV7-9|few
CASSSRGRVLNTEAFF
TGTGCCAGCAGCTCCAGGGGTCGGGTACTGAACACTGAAGCTTTCTTT
>TRBJ1-4|NA|TRBV4-1|NA
CASSQSENREKLFF
TGCGCCAGCAGCCAGAGTGAAAATCGCGAAAAACTGTTTTTT
>TRBJ1-4|NA|TRBV18|NA
CASSPKQTNEKLFF
TGTGCCAGCTCACCGAAGCAAACTAATGAAAAACTGTTTTTT
>TRBJ2-1|NA|TRBV9|NA
CASSVFGVGDNEQFF
TGTGCCAGCAGCGTCTTCGGTGTTGGGGACAATGAGCAGTTCTTC
>TRBJ1-5|TRBD1|TRBV2|NA
CASSFAGQGGRPQHF
TGTGCCAGCAGTTTCGCCGGACAGGGAGGAAGGCCCCAGCATTTT
>TRBJ1-5|NA|TRBV7-8|NA
CASSLGAGNGQPQHF
TGTGCCAGCAGCTTAGGGGCGGGGAATGGACAGCCCCAGCATTTT
>TRBJ1-2|NA|TRBV4-1|NA
CASSPRREGGYTF
TGCGCCAGCAGCCCCCGGCGGGAAGGGGGCTACACCTTC
>TRBJ2-5|TRBD1|TRBV10-3|NA
CAISEAGTGGEYQETQYF
TGTGCCATCAGTGAGGCCGGGACAGGGGGGGAGTACCAAGAGACCCAGTACTTC
>TRBJ2-1|TRBD2|TRBV28|few
CASSPGTTHNEQFF
TGTGCCAGCAGTCCAGGGACTACCCACAATGAGCAGTTCTTC
>TRBJ1-1|NA|TRBV30|NA
CAWSVQWGGNTEAFF
TGTGCCTGGAGTGTACAGTGGGGGGGGAACACTGAAGCTTTCTTT
>TRBJ2-7|NA|TRBV3-1/TRBV3-2|NA
CASSQQGMAEQYF
TGTGCCAGCAGCCAACAGGGCATGGCCGAGCAGTACTTC
>TRBJ2-6|NA|TRBV29-1|NA
CSAKAGSGANVLTF
TGCAGCGCTAAGGCGGGGTCCGGGGCCAACGTCCTGACTTTC
>TRBJ2-2|TRBD1|TRBV5-1|NA
CASSFSQGAAGELFF
TGCGCCAGCAGCTTCTCACAGGGGGCGGCCGGGGAGCTGTTTTTT
>TRBJ1-3|NA|TRBV6-5|NA
CASRDSGAGNTIYF
TGTGCCAGCAGAGACAGCGGGGCTGGAAACACCATATATTTT
>TRBJ2-7|NA|TRBV5-6|few
CASSKNNEQYF
TGTGCCAGCAGCAAGAACAACGAGCAGTACTTC
>TRBJ1-2|NA|TRBV7-9|NA
CASRGEGTDYGYTF
TGTGCCAGCAGAGGGGAGGGGACCGACTATGGCTACACCTTC
>TRBJ2-7|NA|TRBV21-1|NA
CASSIGTGDANEQYF
TGTGCCAGCAGCATTGGGACAGGGGACGCGAACGAGCAGTACTTC
>TRBJ2-2|NA|TRBV4-3|NA
CASSHGPGRGATGELFF
TGCGCCAGCAGCCACGGCCCGGGGCGCGGGGCCACCGGGGAGCTGTTTTTT
>TRBJ2-7|NA|TRBV6-2/TRBV6-3|NA
CASSYSTYEQYF
TGTGCCAGCAGTTACTCAACCTACGAGCAGTACTTC
>TRBJ1-6|NA|TRBV3-1/TRBV3-2|NA
CASSQGVDNSPLHF
TGTGCCAGCAGCCAAGGGGTAGATAATTCACCCCTCCACTTT
>TRBJ1-5|NA|TRBV6-1|NA
CAHRRGGNQPQHF
TGTGCCCACAGGAGGGGAGGCAATCAGCCCCAGCATTTT
>TRBJ1-5|TRBD1|TRBV10-3|NA
CAIRGTGGQPQHF
TGTGCCATCAGGGGGACAGGGGGGCAGCCCCAGCATTTT
>TRBJ2-2|TRBD2|TRBV28|NA
CASRHTSGANTGELFF
TGTGCCAGCAGACATACTAGCGGAGCGAACACCGGGGAGCTGTTTTTT
>TRBJ2-1|TRBD2|TRBV5-8|NA
CASSSGLATYNEQFF
TGTGCCAGCAGCTCGGGACTAGCGACCTACAATGAGCAGTTCTTC
>TRBJ1-2|NA|TRBV18|NA
CASSPPAGKYGYTF
TGTGCCAGCTCACCCCCCGCTGGGAAGTATGGCTACACCTTC
>TRBJ2-5|TRBD2|TRBV11-2|NA
CASRSISGRAWETQYF
TGTGCCAGCAGATCTATTAGCGGGAGGGCCTGGGAGACCCAGTACTTC
>TRBJ1-4|TRBD1|TRBV6-5|NA
CASSYSSAQGGKLFF
TGTGCCAGCAGTTACTCGAGCGCTCAGGGGGGAAAACTGTTTTTT
>TRBJ2-1|TRBD2|TRBV5-5|NA
CASSLKASGAYHYNEQFF
TGTGCCAGCAGCTTGAAGGCTAGCGGGGCCTATCACTACAATGAGCAGTTCTTC
>TRBJ2-6|NA|TRBV7-2|NA
CASALEPLAGANVLTF
TGTGCCAGCGCCCTTGAACCATTGGCCGGGGCCAACGTCCTGACTTTC
>TRBJ2-4|NA|TRBV7-9|NA
CASSGGVAKNIQYF
TGTGCCAGCAGTGGCGGGGTAGCCAAAAACATTCAGTACTTC
>TRBJ2-7|NA|TRBV6-5|NA
CASRMGQGEQYF
TGTGCCAGCAGGATGGGGCAGGGCGAGCAGTACTTC
>TRBJ2-5|NA|TRBV28|NA
CASSTPQETQYF
TGTGCCAGCAGTACGCCGCAAGAGACCCAGTACTTC
>TRBJ1-5|NA|TRBV2|NA
CASRALAGNQPQHF
TGTGCCAGCAGGGCCCTTGCTGGCAATCAGCCCCAGCATTTT
>TRBJ1-6|NA|TRBV5-1|NA
CASSLRQLYNSPLHF
TGCGCCAGCAGCTTGCGACAGCTATATAATTCACCCCTCCACTTT
>TRBJ1-1|NA|TRBV3-1/TRBV3-2|NA
CASSQRFTEAFF
TGTGCCAGCAGCCAAAGGTTCACTGAAGCTTTCTTT
>TRBJ1-5|NA|TRBV20-1|NA
CSASQAAQSTYQPQHF
TGCAGTGCTAGTCAAGCAGCCCAGTCGACGTATCAGCCCCAGCATTTT
>TRBJ2-1|TRBD2|TRBV2|NA
CASTQLAGSNEQFF
TGTGCCAGCACTCAACTAGCGGGTTCGAATGAGCAGTTCTTC
>TRBJ2-1|TRBD2|TRBV7-8|NA
CASSLTSAGGQGRIF
TGTGCCAGCAGCCTAACTTCAGCGGGAGGGCAAGGGAGGATCTTC
>TRBJ2-1|NA|TRBV7-2|NA
CASSLGTFNEQFF
TGTGCCAGCAGCCTAGGGACCTTCAATGAGCAGTTCTTC
>TRBJ2-7|TRBD1|TRBV2|NA
CTSSEAGGVSYEQYF
TGTACCAGCAGTGAAGCAGGGGGCGTCTCCTACGAGCAGTACTTC
>TRBJ1-6|NA|TRBV3-1/TRBV3-2|NA
CASSQDRGVGSPLHF
TGTGCCAGCAGCCAAGATCGAGGGGTGGGCTCACCCCTCCACTTT
>TRBJ2-1|TRBD1|TRBV7-9|NA
CASTPTGGARNEQFF
TGTGCCAGCACCCCGACAGGGGGCGCCCGGAATGAGCAGTTCTTC
>TRBJ2-3|NA|TRBV6-6|NA
CASHLLSTDTQYF
TGTGCCAGTCACCTGTTGAGCACAGATACGCAGTATTTT
>TRBJ1-5|NA|TRBV5-5|NA
CASSLRARQPQHF
TGTGCCAGCAGCTTGAGGGCGCGGCAGCCCCAGCATTTT
>TRBJ2-1|NA|TRBV18|NA
CASSTGNGNEQFF
TGTGCCAGCTCAACAGGAAACGGGAATGAGCAGTTCTTC
>TRBJ2-1|TRBD1|TRBV10-3|NA
CAISLDRGYEQFF
TGTGCCATCAGTCTGGACAGGGGATATGAGCAGTTCTTC
>TRBJ1-6|NA|TRBV28|NA
CASRQGYSYNSPLHF
TGTGCCAGCAGGCAGGGTTACTCCTATAATTCACCCCTCCACTTC
>TRBJ2-2|TRBD2|TRBV7-3|NA
CASASGSFTGELFF
TGTGCCAGCGCCAGCGGGAGTTTCACCGGGGAGCTGTTTTTT
>TRBJ1-6|TRBD1|TRBV10-3|NA
CAIRTGGSNSPLHF
TGTGCCATCAGGACAGGGGGAAGTAATTCACCCCTCCACTTT
>TRBJ1-1|TRBD1|TRBV19|NA
CASSIDLTGDTEAFF
TGTGCCAGTAGTATAGATCTGACAGGGGACACTGAAGCTTTCTTT
>TRBJ1-3|NA|TRBV12-3/TRBV12-4|NA
CASSSHSGNTIYF
TGTGCCAGCAGTTCCCACTCTGGAAACACCATATATTTT
>TRBJ1-2|TRBD1|TRBV5-4|NA
CASSLGGDRTNYGYTF
TGTGCCAGCAGCTTGGGTGGGGACAGAACTAACTATGGCTACACCTTC
>TRBJ1-2|NA|TRBV5-1|NA
CASSPEWGLGGYTF
TGCGCCAGCAGCCCCGAGTGGGGGTTGGGCGGCTACACCTTC